This T cell receptor (beta chain) emerged from a study of human thymus T cells. Produced via immunoSEQ multiplex PCR; TCRdb's table is partial and in-frame only. This table holds tens of thousands of clones, 90% to 95% found once. The thymus tissue came from resections taken during corrective heart surgery. Among the donors, all were healthy Finnish infants having corrective surgery for congenital heart defects. The CDR3 extends over 14 amino acids. The germline CDR1 and CDR2 sequences are SNHLY and FYNNEI. J lost 0 bases, V lost 8 bases, and 5 bases had no gene match. The rearrangement uses TRBV2 and TRBJ2-5; TRBD1 matches at 8 bases. The sequenced sample was thymus tissue. The source is a girl under three years old with a congenital heart defect but otherwise immunologically healthy. Here the CDR3 DNA reads TGTGCCAGCTGTGGGACAGGATACCAAGAGACCCAGTACTTC. The encoded protein is CASCGTGYQETQYF.